Listed below are T cell receptor beta chains from one sample, sequenced in a study of Ad26.COV2.S vaccination and SARS-CoV-2 variants. TCRdb's table, derived via immunoSEQ multiplex PCR, lists solely in-frame clones and lacks some. The sample includes around 240,000 clones, approximately 87% of them seen just once. The material was peripheral blood, obtained in a trial of Ad26.COV2.S vaccine versus placebo. The origin of the receptors is a person between 18 and 60 years old who received the Ad26.COV2.S COVID-19 vaccine or a placebo. The CDR3 runs from the conserved cysteine through the conserved F or W. The order of the fields is D gene, clone size, J gene, V gene, CDR3 protein, CDR3 DNA. A D gene is named only where the DNA matches it firmly. Size values are once, few and many counts, or a class for expanded clones, and some rows have none.

d_gene: -
abundance: -
j_gene: TRBJ1-2
v_gene: TRBV5-6
CDR3aa: CASSFGQGSLPSTF
CDR3nt: -

d_gene: TRBD1
abundance: -
j_gene: TRBJ2-1
v_gene: TRBV6-6
CDR3aa: CASSRDRDSYNEQFF
CDR3nt: TGTGCCAGCAGTAGGGACAGGGACTCCTACAATGAGCAGTTCTTC

d_gene: -
abundance: -
j_gene: TRBJ1-1
v_gene: TRBV6-1
CDR3aa: CASSESYREAFF
CDR3nt: TGTGCCAGCAGTGAATCCTACAGGGAAGCTTTCTTT

d_gene: TRBD1
abundance: -
j_gene: TRBJ2-1
v_gene: TRBV6-2/TRBV6-3
CDR3aa: CASSRQGAKNEQFF
CDR3nt: TGTGCCAGCAGCCGACAGGGGGCGAAGAATGAGCAGTTCTTC

d_gene: -
abundance: -
j_gene: TRBJ2-2
v_gene: TRBV10-3
CDR3aa: CAISGTDPNTGELFF
CDR3nt: TGTGCCATCAGTGGTACGGACCCTAACACCGGGGAGCTGTTTTTT

d_gene: -
abundance: -
j_gene: TRBJ2-6
v_gene: TRBV30
CDR3aa: CAWSGDSGANVLTF
CDR3nt: TGTGCCTGGAGCGGCGACTCTGGGGCCAACGTCCTGACTTTC

d_gene: TRBD1
abundance: few
j_gene: TRBJ1-1
v_gene: TRBV7-9
CDR3aa: CASSSWDRGNTEAFF
CDR3nt: TGTGCCAGCAGCTCGTGGGACAGGGGGAACACTGAAGCTTTCTTT

d_gene: -
abundance: -
j_gene: TRBJ1-2
v_gene: TRBV7-2
CDR3aa: CASSLVGLSYGYTF
CDR3nt: TGTGCCAGCAGCTTAGTTGGGCTGAGCTATGGCTACACCTTC

d_gene: -
abundance: -
j_gene: TRBJ1-3
v_gene: TRBV2
CDR3aa: CASSEAWASSGNTIYF
CDR3nt: TGTGCCAGCAGTGAAGCGTGGGCTAGCTCTGGAAACACCATATATTTT

d_gene: -
abundance: -
j_gene: TRBJ1-5
v_gene: TRBV30
CDR3aa: CAWSVQSSSGPQHF
CDR3nt: TGTGCCTGGAGTGTGCAATCGTCCTCGGGGCCCCAGCATTTT

d_gene: -
abundance: -
j_gene: TRBJ1-4
v_gene: TRBV12-3/TRBV12-4
CDR3aa: CASSLNAKLFF
CDR3nt: TGTGCCAGCAGTTTAAATGCAAAACTGTTTTTT

d_gene: -
abundance: -
j_gene: TRBJ1-2
v_gene: TRBV6-5
CDR3aa: CASRPAGGFLYGYTF
CDR3nt: TGTGCCAGCAGACCGGCGGGGGGCTTCCTTTATGGCTACACCTTC

d_gene: TRBD1
abundance: once
j_gene: TRBJ1-4
v_gene: TRBV3-1/TRBV3-2
CDR3aa: CASSQGQGLEKLFF
CDR3nt: TGTGCCAGCAGCCAAGGACAGGGGCTCGAGAAACTGTTTTTT

d_gene: -
abundance: -
j_gene: TRBJ1-1
v_gene: TRBV9
CDR3aa: CASSVVVANTEAFF
CDR3nt: TGTGCCAGCAGCGTAGTTGTGGCGAACACTGAAGCTTTCTTT

d_gene: -
abundance: once
j_gene: TRBJ2-4
v_gene: TRBV27
CDR3aa: CASSLSQTVGIQYF
CDR3nt: TGTGCCAGCAGTTTATCCCAGACAGTGGGGATTCAGTACTTC

d_gene: -
abundance: -
j_gene: TRBJ1-1
v_gene: TRBV6-5
CDR3aa: CASSSPFRRGNTEAFF
CDR3nt: TGTGCCAGCAGTTCCCCCTTTAGGCGGGGGAACACTGAAGCTTTCTTT

d_gene: TRBD1
abundance: -
j_gene: TRBJ2-2
v_gene: TRBV10-3
CDR3aa: CAIRGDRGSGELFF
CDR3nt: TGTGCCATCAGGGGGGACAGGGGTTCCGGGGAGCTGTTTTTT

d_gene: TRBD2
abundance: -
j_gene: TRBJ2-3
v_gene: TRBV6-2/TRBV6-3
CDR3aa: CASSPGLGRTDTQYF
CDR3nt: TGTGCCAGCAGCCCCGGACTAGGGCGCACAGATACGCAGTATTTT

d_gene: TRBD1
abundance: -
j_gene: TRBJ1-2
v_gene: TRBV12-3/TRBV12-4
CDR3aa: CASSLREDREQF
CDR3nt: TGTGCCAGCAGTTTAAGAGAGGACAGGGAGCAATTC

d_gene: -
abundance: -
j_gene: TRBJ1-2
v_gene: TRBV28
CDR3aa: CASGLRGTYGYTF
CDR3nt: TGTGCCAGCGGCTTGAGGGGAACCTATGGCTACACCTTC

d_gene: -
abundance: -
j_gene: TRBJ2-5
v_gene: TRBV9
CDR3aa: CASSAGPKETQYF
CDR3nt: TGTGCCAGCAGCGCCGGCCCTAAAGAGACCCAGTACTTC

d_gene: -
abundance: -
j_gene: TRBJ1-6
v_gene: TRBV6-4
CDR3aa: CASSSTGINSPLHF
CDR3nt: TGTGCCAGCAGTAGCACAGGGATCAATTCACCCCTCCACTTT

d_gene: TRBD2
abundance: -
j_gene: TRBJ2-1
v_gene: TRBV11-3
CDR3aa: CASSLATGGSNEQFF
CDR3nt: TGTGCCAGCAGCTTAGCGACGGGGGGAAGTAATGAGCAGTTCTTC

d_gene: TRBD1
abundance: -
j_gene: TRBJ2-1
v_gene: TRBV28
CDR3aa: CASSLRTGAEFF
CDR3nt: TGTGCCAGCAGTTTAAGGACAGGGGCCGAGTTCTTC

d_gene: -
abundance: -
j_gene: TRBJ2-7
v_gene: TRBV5-4
CDR3aa: CASSSTGTREQYF
CDR3nt: TGTGCCAGCAGCTCTACAGGGACCCGCGAGCAGTACTTC

d_gene: TRBD2
abundance: -
j_gene: TRBJ2-3
v_gene: TRBV11-3
CDR3aa: CASSFERGDTQYF
CDR3nt: TGTGCCAGCAGCTTTGAGCGGGGAGATACGCAGTATTTT

d_gene: -
abundance: -
j_gene: TRBJ1-1
v_gene: TRBV3-1/TRBV3-2
CDR3aa: CASSQGPGLAFF
CDR3nt: TGTGCCAGCAGCCAAGGGCCGGGATTAGCTTTCTTT

d_gene: -
abundance: -
j_gene: TRBJ2-5
v_gene: TRBV27
CDR3aa: CASSFYRDSPAETQYF
CDR3nt: TGTGCCAGCAGTTTTTATCGGGATTCACCCGCGGAGACCCAGTACTTC

d_gene: -
abundance: -
j_gene: TRBJ2-1
v_gene: TRBV10-1
CDR3aa: CASSESDRRDEQFF
CDR3nt: TGCGCCAGCAGTGAGTCAGACCGACGCGATGAGCAGTTCTTC

d_gene: -
abundance: -
j_gene: TRBJ1-5
v_gene: TRBV27
CDR3aa: CASSLAYSNQPQHF
CDR3nt: TGTGCCAGCAGTTTAGCTTATAGCAATCAGCCCCAGCATTTT

d_gene: -
abundance: -
j_gene: TRBJ1-2
v_gene: TRBV18
CDR3aa: CASSPYQRQNYGYTF
CDR3nt: TGTGCCAGCTCACCATATCAGAGACAGAACTATGGCTACACCTTC

d_gene: -
abundance: once
j_gene: TRBJ2-1
v_gene: TRBV27
CDR3aa: CASASDYLSYNEQFF
CDR3nt: TGTGCCAGCGCCTCCGACTACCTCTCCTACAATGAGCAGTTCTTC

d_gene: -
abundance: -
j_gene: TRBJ2-6
v_gene: TRBV19
CDR3aa: CASRWAGANVLTF
CDR3nt: TGTGCAAGTCGTTGGGCTGGGGCCAACGTCCTGACTTTC

d_gene: -
abundance: -
j_gene: TRBJ2-7
v_gene: TRBV28
CDR3aa: CASKNVYEQYF
CDR3nt: TGTGCCAGCAAAAACGTCTACGAGCAGTACTTC

d_gene: -
abundance: -
j_gene: TRBJ2-5
v_gene: TRBV9
CDR3aa: CASSVGANQETQYF
CDR3nt: TGTGCCAGCAGCGTAGGAGCGAACCAAGAGACCCAGTACTTC

d_gene: TRBD1
abundance: -
j_gene: TRBJ1-1
v_gene: TRBV28
CDR3aa: CASREGQGWTEAFF
CDR3nt: TGTGCCAGCAGGGAGGGACAGGGATGGACTGAAGCTTTCTTT

d_gene: -
abundance: -
j_gene: TRBJ1-5
v_gene: TRBV28
CDR3aa: CASRPGTASNQPQHF
CDR3nt: TGTGCCAGCAGACCCGGGACGGCTAGCAATCAGCCCCAGCATTTT

d_gene: TRBD1
abundance: -
j_gene: TRBJ1-2
v_gene: TRBV20-1
CDR3aa: CSAGQGQGYTF
CDR3nt: TGCAGTGCTGGACAGGGTCAAGGCTACACCTTC

d_gene: -
abundance: -
j_gene: TRBJ2-3
v_gene: TRBV7-9
CDR3aa: CASSGFGLTGTDTQYF
CDR3nt: TGTGCCAGCAGCGGCTTCGGACTCACGGGCACAGATACGCAGTATTTT

d_gene: TRBD1
abundance: -
j_gene: TRBJ2-3
v_gene: TRBV4-3
CDR3aa: CASSPGQGADTQYF
CDR3nt: TGCGCCAGCAGCCCGGGACAGGGCGCAGATACGCAGTATTTT

d_gene: TRBD2
abundance: -
j_gene: TRBJ2-1
v_gene: TRBV7-7
CDR3aa: CASSLKGTSGGVSEQFF
CDR3nt: TGTGCTAGCAGCTTAAAAGGGACTAGCGGGGGGGTGAGTGAGCAGTTCTTC

d_gene: TRBD2
abundance: many
j_gene: TRBJ2-7
v_gene: TRBV27
CDR3aa: CASSPSAAGGSTYEQYF
CDR3nt: TGTGCCAGCAGTCCCTCTGCAGCGGGGGGAAGTACCTACGAGCAGTACTTC

d_gene: TRBD1
abundance: -
j_gene: TRBJ1-1
v_gene: TRBV5-4
CDR3aa: CASSLDRGGNTEAFF
CDR3nt: TGTGCCAGCAGCTTAGACAGGGGAGGAAACACTGAAGCTTTCTTT

d_gene: TRBD2
abundance: -
j_gene: TRBJ2-7
v_gene: TRBV20-1
CDR3aa: CSASKSSGRGYEQYF
CDR3nt: TGCAGTGCTAGTAAATCTAGCGGGAGGGGCTACGAGCAGTACTTC

d_gene: TRBD1
abundance: -
j_gene: TRBJ1-2
v_gene: TRBV4-3
CDR3aa: CASSPDRGRGDYGYTF
CDR3nt: TGCGCCAGCAGCCCGGACAGGGGCAGGGGGGACTATGGCTACACCTTC

d_gene: -
abundance: -
j_gene: TRBJ1-1
v_gene: TRBV7-3
CDR3aa: CASSSGGEAFF
CDR3nt: TGTGCCAGCAGCTCTGGGGGTGAAGCTTTCTTT

d_gene: -
abundance: -
j_gene: TRBJ2-3
v_gene: TRBV6-4
CDR3aa: CASSGQGGDTQYF
CDR3nt: TGTGCCAGCAGTGGGCAGGGCGGGGATACGCAGTATTTT

d_gene: -
abundance: -
j_gene: TRBJ1-3
v_gene: TRBV28
CDR3aa: CASSLWGSGNTIYF
CDR3nt: TGTGCCAGCAGTTTGTGGGGGTCCGGAAACACCATATATTTT

d_gene: -
abundance: -
j_gene: TRBJ1-1
v_gene: TRBV10-3
CDR3aa: CAISEPERPNTEAFF
CDR3nt: TGTGCCATCAGTGAGCCAGAGAGGCCCAACACTGAAGCTTTCTTT

d_gene: -
abundance: -
j_gene: TRBJ2-3
v_gene: TRBV11-2
CDR3aa: CASSLGAGGGTDTQYF
CDR3nt: TGTGCCAGCAGCTTAGGGGCAGGGGGGGGCACAGATACGCAGTATTTT

d_gene: -
abundance: -
j_gene: TRBJ2-7
v_gene: TRBV7-2
CDR3aa: CASSPGAYEQYF
CDR3nt: TGTGCCAGCAGCCCAGGAGCCTACGAGCAGTACTTC